This T cell receptor (beta chain) was documented in a study of CD4 and CD8 cells across lung adenocarcinoma regions. By share, this clonotype counts as medium-sized (0.01 to 0.1%). TCRdb re-called the PCR reads through MiXCR, storing one row per CDR3 protein. The sample carries approximately 12,000 distinct CDR3 sequences, around half recorded once. The patients had localized lung adenocarcinoma, a non-small cell subtype. The ends lost 6 bases at V and 4 bases at J; junction bases unmatched: 6. Per the germline V gene, CDR1 is MNHEY and CDR2 is SVGAGI. The CDR3 runs 15 residues. The chain carries TRBV6-5 and TRBJ2-3, with 11 bases that match TRBD1. The sequencing input was CD8+ T cells from the margin of a lung tumor. The clonotype comes from a female donor with lung adenocarcinoma. The CD4 and CD8 labels of this study may be unreliable. DNA of the CDR3: TGTGCCAGCAGGCGGACAGGGGGCGGCCCAGATACGCAGTATTTT. It specifies CASRRTGGGPDTQYF.